This T cell receptor (beta chain) stems from a study of cytotoxic CD8 clonotypes in ibrutinib-treated CLL. With respect to this clone: What it recognizes is unknown.

Profiling relied on immunoSEQ multiplex PCR, and the TCRdb table lists in-frame clones only, not all of them. The table has roughly 150,000 clones, about 70% seen once. V was pared by 4 bases and J by 7 bases, with 10 bases between. Germline V gene sequence: CDR1 MDHEN, CDR2 SYDVKM. CDR3 length: 12 residues. Study-wide findings and caveats: Patients had baseline clonality above age-matched healthy donors, and this clonality moved with circulating CD8+ T-cell counts. Sustained-remission patients were sampled at different times than progressing patients were.

For TCR beta libraries, roughly 1.9 micrograms of genomic DNA were obtained from cryopreserved PBMCs. This material consisted of PBMCs, taken after 24 months of ibrutinib treatment. The sequence was collected from a human donor with chronic lymphocytic leukemia. The chain employs TRBV28 and TRBJ1-2; D uncertain. The CDR3 sequence is CASSSTSAGYTF. CDR3 nucleotide sequence: TGTGCCAGCAGTTCCACATCCGCTGGCTACACCTTC.